This T cell receptor beta chain was found in a study of cytomegalovirus exposure and HLA in healthy donors. Details on this clone: The same CDR3 arises from other DNA sequences in this sample as well.

The PCR had 60 Vbeta and 13 Jbeta primers. Libraries were prepared by immunoSEQ multiplex PCR; TCRdb keeps only in-frame clonotypes and omits some of them. The sample holds approximately 150,000 clones, about two thirds seen once. Germline V lookup: CDR1 MDHEN, CDR2 SYDVKM. The CDR3 is made up of 12 amino acids. The V gene lost 10 bases and the J gene lost 4 bases, with 13 bases spanning the gap. The chain recombines TRBV28 with TRBJ1-2; TRBD1 is a possible D gene (5 bases). Material for sequencing was PBMCs. The origin of this receptor is a man in his fifties or sixties in good health and CMV-seronegative. As DNA, the CDR3 is TGTGCCACCCTCCGAGACAGCTATGGCTACACCTTC. This translates into CATLRDSYGYTF.